This T cell receptor (beta chain) was captured by sequencing in a study of control samples from healthy donors and cancer patients. The CDR3 consists of 15 residues. V was shortened by 3 bases and J by 0 bases, with 9 bases between the two germline ends. Germline CDR1 SGHAT, CDR2 FQNNGV. This table comes from immunoSEQ multiplex PCR, and its TCRdb copy is limited to in-frame clones, with some not included. The sample gives tens of thousands of clones, about nine tenths of which show up once; around 1.6% is in the top ten. As regards this clone: Other DNA sequences from this sample encode an identical CDR3 as well.

The chain joins TRBV11-2 to TRBJ1-3, with a possible D match to TRBD1 (6 bases). The sample was PBMCs. The source is a man aged 35-49 years with colorectal cancer. The CDR3, as DNA: TGTGCCAGCAGCTTGGACAGATACTCTGGAAACACCATATATTTT. Translating it yields CASSLDRYSGNTIYF.